This T cell receptor (beta chain) was documented in a study of Tregs in tolerant kidney transplant recipients. Recipients received nonmyeloablative bone marrow transplants from related graft donors, with transient mixed chimerism. General study results and limits: Tolerant patients' donor-specific Tregs expanded beyond overall Tregs, suggesting antigen-driven growth.

Only in-frame clones appear in the TCRdb table, and some are missing; sequencing was by immunoSEQ multiplex PCR. The table lists tens of thousands of clones, about 91% of them singletons. Comments on this clone: Its antigen is as yet unknown.

The receptor comes from a human patient who received a combined kidney and bone marrow transplant. Some T cells may arise from the graft donor. Sequences were derived from CD4+ T cells from blood (PBMCs), sampled 24 months after the transplant.

This CDR3 reads CASSPVGGNEQFF. The CDR3 coding sequence is TGTGCCAGCTCACCTGTGGGGGGCAATGAGCAGTTCTTC. The V and J genes are TRBV18 and TRBJ2-1; the D gene is possibly TRBD2 (6 bases). Germline assignment: CDR1 KGHSH and CDR2 LQKENI. CDR3 size: 13 residues. Between the trimmed V and J ends, which lost 3 bases and 6 bases, there was a span of 9 bases.